This T cell receptor (beta chain) was retrieved from a study of blood T cell repertoires in COVID-19 (dated by TCRdb to 2018 to 2021). Notes on the research overall: Collaborator samples came from the United States, Italy and Spain and covered acute and convalescent phases of COVID-19. The material from the prospective study consisted of cDNA or gDNA derived from T cells, B-cell-depleted T cells, or PBMCs. Deeply sampled blood TCRbeta repertoires from subjects exposed to, actively infected with, or recovered from COVID-19 were included in the dataset. The repertoires were released in a freely available public database intended as a resource for research on the immune response to SARS-CoV-2. The samples were drawn from the first 160 participants of the ongoing ImmuneRACE study and from about 1,200 subjects provided by 6 global collaborators. Nearly every sample came with metadata listing a de-identified subject ID, COVID-19 status, age in years and sex. Where available, HLA class I and class II types were obtained from metadata supplied by the sample provider rather than from assay-based typing. Study-level results and caveats: The amount of clinical and demographic metadata varied by source and participant and was provided uncurated.

The germline V gene (reference sequence) gives CDR1 as PRHDT and CDR2 as FYEKMQ. V lost 5 bases and J lost 5 bases, and the count of bases not matched to a germline gene is 7. The CDR3 numbers 17 residues from cysteine through phenylalanine. The kept DNA is CDR3 alone, 51 bases in frame from the first base. Worth noting for this clone: There is no known antigen for this receptor. Per-base qualities were not stored, and no clone one base away is much larger.

TCRbeta CDR3 regions were amplified from genomic DNA by means of the immunoSEQ Assay, a bias-controlled multiplex PCR. The authors' analysis ran thus. The number of nucleated cells in each sample was estimated from the amplification of reference gene primers within the assay. To quantify the absolute abundance of each unique TCRbeta CDR3 rearrangement, sequence reads were collapsed and filtered. Productive Simpson clonality was computed per sample as the square root of Simpson's diversity index over productive rearrangements. Imported from immuneACCESS, the table was reduced by TCRdb to in-frame sequences with V and J called. These copies leave out some clones; in studies compared against another copy, an unresolved V gene accounts for under half, and the cause of the remainder is not known. Clone size and the V and J calls come from that table; the DNA yielded D and trimming. The sample table contains roughly 140,000 clones; only one count was recorded for 70% to 85% of them. The ten largest clones take up approximately 1.6% of the sample.

Participants in the prospective study were enrolled through a virtual design, were aged about 18 to 90 years, and lived in about 25 United States geographic areas. To assign participants to cohorts, the prospective study relied on clinical history that participants themselves reported in a screening survey and a study questionnaire. A participant counted as exposed if, within 2 weeks of entering the study, that participant had been in contact with someone who had a PCR-confirmed or clinician-diagnosed COVID-19 case. Each participant in the prospective study had whole blood, serum and a nasopharyngeal or oropharyngeal swab collected by mobile phlebotomists. Participants in the prospective study had the option to provide additional blood draws and questionnaires over an approximately two-month period. Before DNA extraction, prospective study blood samples were shipped either frozen or at room temperature.

Material for sequencing was PBMCs or T cells enriched from blood (not recorded which). The clonotype comes from a woman aged 18 to 35 who had been exposed to COVID-19. The V and J genes are TRBV13 and TRBJ2-1, and 15 junction bases match TRBD2. Read as DNA, the sequence is TGTGCCAGCAGCAAATCGGGACTAGCGGGAGGACACAATGAGCAGTTCTTC. It specifies CASSKSGLAGGHNEQFF.